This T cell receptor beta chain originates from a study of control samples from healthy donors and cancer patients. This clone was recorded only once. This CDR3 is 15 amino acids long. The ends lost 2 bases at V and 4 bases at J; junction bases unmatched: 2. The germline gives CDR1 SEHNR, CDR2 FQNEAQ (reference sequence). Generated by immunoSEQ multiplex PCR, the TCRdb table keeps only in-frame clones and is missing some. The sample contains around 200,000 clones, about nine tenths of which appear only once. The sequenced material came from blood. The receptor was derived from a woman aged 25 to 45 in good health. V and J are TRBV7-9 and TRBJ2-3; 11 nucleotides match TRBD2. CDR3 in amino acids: CASSLHSGGADTQYF. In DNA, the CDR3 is TGTGCCAGCAGCTTACATAGCGGGGGGGCAGATACGCAGTATTTT.